This T cell receptor (beta chain) is drawn from a study of human T cells and chemical hapten exposure. This CDR3 has 12 amino acids. Per germline, CDR1 SGHNT and CDR2 YYREEE (reference sequence). V gave up 4 bases and J gave up 5 bases, with 10 bases separating them. Using its own MiXCR run on the RACE reads, TCRdb lists one record per CDR3 protein. The sample lists about 74,000 distinct CDR3 sequences; 32% were seen once. Noted time point: patch test 1, 2 weeks after DPC sensitization. Treatment denoted: therapeutic diphenylcyclopropenone sensitization with weekly scalp DPC. The source of this sequence is a man aged 35 to 55 with alopecia areata. Some clones in this sample may be carry-over from other donors' samples. The sample in question was whole blood, obtained in connection with sensitization to the hapten diphenylcyclopropenone (DPC). The gene calls are TRBV5-4 and TRBJ2-7; no clear D. CDR3 nucleotides: TGTGCCAGCAGCCGAAGAAACAACGAGCAGTACTTC. Amino acid sequence: CASSRRNNEQYF.